The present entry profiles one T cell receptor (beta chain) with its context. The data derive from a study of control samples from healthy donors and cancer patients. The CDR3 length is 15 residues. Germline V gives CDR1 MDHEN, CDR2 SYDVKM. V was pared by 6 bases and J by 7 bases, with 21 bases between. Libraries were prepared by immunoSEQ multiplex PCR; TCRdb keeps only in-frame clonotypes and omits some of them. The profile shows roughly 400,000 clones, over 75% of them singletons. The chain uses TRBV28 and TRBJ1-2; D is ambiguous. The sequence was collected from a man aged 35 to 55 with head and neck cancer. Sequencing used PBMCs. The CDR3 protein is CASRFQTLRGRGYTF. The CDR3 DNA reads TGTGCCAGCAGATTCCAGACCCTACGTGGACGTGGCTACACCTTC.